These 21 T cell receptor beta chains came from one sample sequenced in a study of blood T cell repertoires in COVID-19. Profiling relied on immunoSEQ multiplex PCR, and the TCRdb table lists in-frame clones only, not all of them. The sample lists about 300,000 clones, 70% to 90% occurring once. Sequencing was done on a sample of peripheral blood. The origin of the receptors is a woman aged 50 to 65 with COVID-19, enrolled during active disease.

V is TRBV30 and J is TRBJ1-3, with TRBD1 identical over 7 bases. Germline CDR1 is GTSNPN and CDR2 is SVGIG (reference sequence). Trimming at V came to 4 bases and at J to 5 bases, leaving 2 bases not matched to a gene. The CDR3 contains 12 residues. CDR3 amino acids: CAWTQGRNTIYF. The DNA of the CDR3 is TGTGCCTGGACACAGGGGAGAAACACCATATATTTT.

The V call is TRBV6-5, the J call TRBJ2-4; the D gene is possibly TRBD2 (6 bases). The ends were cut back, 6 bases at V and 15 bases at J, with 21 bases in the middle. The CDR3 extends over 13 amino acids. Germline assignment: CDR1 MNHEY and CDR2 SVGAGI. The DNA of the CDR3 is TGTGCCAGCAGGGCGGGGACGGCCTTTTTACCGTACTTC. This translates into CASRAGTAFLPYF.

V gene TRBV19 combines with J gene TRBJ2-5; the match to TRBD1 covers 7 bases. The J segment lost 5 bases and the V segment lost 8 bases, leaving 11 bases of the junction unmatched. This CDR3 is built from 14 residues. Germline CDR1 reads LNHDA; CDR2 reads SQIVND (reference sequence). The CDR3 protein is CASGGRQGRETQYF. DNA for the CDR3: TGTGCCAGTGGGGGCAGACAGGGACGGGAGACCCAGTACTTC.

This sequence joins TRBV29-1 and TRBJ2-1, with TRBD2 as a possible D gene (6 bases). This CDR3 region has 15 residues. V was shortened by 7 bases and J by 8 bases, with 24 bases between the two germline ends. Germline loops: CDR1 SQVTM, CDR2 ANQGSEA. The CDR3 coding sequence is TGCAGCGCCAACCCGGGTGGCGGGACGTCTTATGAGCAGTTCTTC. Translation gives CSANPGGGTSYEQFF.

The gene calls are TRBV27 and TRBJ1-2; 8 nucleotides match TRBD1. Germline V gene lookup returns CDR1 MNHEY and CDR2 SMNVEV (reference sequence). The CDR3 totals 13 residues. The V gene end was trimmed by 8 bases and the J gene end by 3 bases; junction bases not matched to a gene: 5. The CDR3 reads CASSTGDYYGYTF. The DNA of the CDR3 is TGTGCCAGCTCGACAGGGGACTACTATGGCTACACCTTC.

The chain couples TRBV28 to TRBJ1-4; D may be TRBD1 (6 bases). V shed 8 bases and J shed 5 bases, with 6 bases lying between them. Germline loops: CDR1 MDHEN, CDR2 SYDVKM. This CDR3 spans 11 amino acids. This CDR3 reads CASGTNEKLFF. DNA of the CDR3: TGTGCCAGCGGGACAAATGAAAAACTGTTTTTT.

This clone has a single count. J is TRBJ2-7 and V is TRBV10-3, with 9 bases matching TRBD1. This CDR3 contains 14 residues. Germline lookup yields CDR1 ENHRY and CDR2 SYGVKD. The V segment lost 7 bases and the J segment 0 bases; nucleotides outside the gene matches: 4. The CDR3 is CAIMGDRDSYEQYF. CDR3 nucleotide sequence: TGTGCCATCATGGGGGACAGGGACTCCTACGAGCAGTACTTC.

The rearrangement uses TRBV24-1 and TRBJ1-2, with D tentatively TRBD1 (5 bases). The CDR3 runs 15 residues. Germline assignment: CDR1 KGHDR and CDR2 SFDVKD. V lost 6 bases and J 4 bases, leaving 17 bases between the germline ends. CDR3 amino acids: CATSHTSQGTYGYTF. The CDR3 coding sequence is TGTGCCACCAGTCACACCTCCCAGGGAACCTATGGCTACACCTTC.

This chain links TRBV7-2 with TRBJ1-2; D remains ambiguous. Germline loops: CDR1 SGHTA, CDR2 FQGNSA. This CDR3 spans 14 amino acids. V gave up 6 bases and J gave up 0 bases, with 11 bases separating them. The DNA of the CDR3 is TGTGCCAGCAGACCTGGCGGTACTAACTATGGCTACACCTTC. Translating it yields CASRPGGTNYGYTF.

This clone was detected once. This rearrangement joins TRBV24-1 to TRBJ2-3; 7 nucleotides match TRBD1. The V and J ends lost 7 bases and 4 bases, in that order; junction bases with no gene match: 10. The germline gives CDR1 KGHDR, CDR2 SFDVKD. The CDR3 sequence is 15 residues long. As DNA, the CDR3 is TGTGCCACCAGCTGGGGGACAGCAGCCTCAGATACGCAGTATTTT. Protein: CATSWGTAASDTQYF.

This chain uses TRBV5-1 with TRBJ1-4; D is undetermined. Germline V gene lookup returns CDR1 SGHRS and CDR2 YFSETQ. V gave up 0 bases and J gave up 5 bases, with 11 bases separating them. The CDR3 loop spans 15 amino acids. The CDR3 sequence is CASSLVPAANEKLFF. CDR3 DNA: TGCGCCAGCAGCTTGGTGCCGGCGGCAAATGAAAAACTGTTTTTT. The entire variable domain, with the rest obtained from reference TRBV5-1 and TRBJ1-4, is as follows: KAGVTQTPRYLIKTRGQQVTLSCSPISGHRSVSWYQQTPGQGLQFLFEYFSETQRNKGNFPGRFSGRQFSNSRSEMNVSTLELGDSALYLCASSLVPAANEKLFFGSGTQLSVL.

V is TRBV24-1 and J is TRBJ2-1, with 12 bases identical to TRBD1. The CDR3 is 17 amino acids. Trimming at V came to 5 bases and at J to 8 bases, leaving 12 bases not matched to a gene. CDR1 KGHDR and CDR2 SFDVKD come from the germline V gene. The chain's CDR3 is CATSGWPGTGGWDEQFF. The CDR3 nucleotides are TGTGCCACCAGTGGTTGGCCCGGGACAGGGGGCTGGGATGAGCAGTTCTTC.

The J gene is TRBJ1-1, the V gene TRBV4-2, with D unresolved. V dropped 7 bases and J dropped 0 bases, with 21 bases sitting between them. Germline V gives CDR1 LGHNA, CDR2 YNFKEQ. This CDR3 comprises 17 residues. The CDR3 is CASNPAAADRVNTEAFF. The CDR3 nucleotides are TGTGCCAGCAACCCGGCGGCGGCGGATCGGGTGAACACTGAAGCTTTCTTT.

V is TRBV11-3 and J is TRBJ1-2; D gene unclear. Germline V gene data show CDR1 as SGHNT and CDR2 as YENEEA. V was clipped by 4 bases and J by 7 bases, with 10 bases between them. CDR3 length: 12 residues. The CDR3, as DNA: TGTGCCAGCAGCTCCATCGGGGTTGGCTACACCTTC. Amino acid sequence: CASSSIGVGYTF.

The chain employs TRBV3-1 (or the pseudogene TRBV3-2) and TRBJ1-5; 7 nucleotides align to TRBD1. The V segment lost 8 bases and the J segment 2 bases; nucleotides outside the gene matches: 0. CDR3 length: 12 amino acids. CDR1 is LGHDT and CDR2 is YNNKEL in the germline V gene (reference sequence). CDR3 nucleotides: TGTGCCAGCGGACAGGGCAATCAGCCCCAGCATTTT. The encoded protein is CASGQGNQPQHF.

The V and J genes are TRBV19 and TRBJ2-3, with D maybe TRBD2 (5 bases). This CDR3 region has 13 residues. CDR1 is LNHDA and CDR2 is SQIVND in the germline V gene (reference sequence). Trimming pared 10 bases from V and 2 bases from J, leaving 13 bases between. The CDR3 is CAISGKYTDTQYF. The CDR3 DNA reads TGTGCCATTTCCGGGAAGTACACAGATACGCAGTATTTT.

This chain links TRBV30 with TRBJ1-1, with D perhaps TRBD1 (6 bases). CDR1 GTSNPN and CDR2 SVGIG come from the germline V gene (reference sequence). V was trimmed by 4 bases and J by 5 bases, leaving 17 bases between them. The CDR3 is 14 residues long. The CDR3 protein is CAWTVRQGWTEAFF. In DNA form, the CDR3 reads TGTGCCTGGACTGTACGGCAGGGGTGGACTGAAGCTTTCTTT. The complete variable domain, with remaining parts taken from reference TRBV30 and TRBJ1-1, reads SQTIHQWPATLVQPVGSPLSLECTVEGTSNPNLYWYRQAAGRGLQLLFYSVGIGQISSEVPQNLSASRPQDRQFILSSKKLLLSDSGFYLCAWTVRQGWTEAFFGQGTRLTVV.

The chain has TRBV15 and TRBJ2-7; D might be TRBD1 (6 bases). CDR3 length: 14 residues. V lost 2 bases and J 4 bases, leaving 12 bases between the germline ends. The germline gives CDR1 LNHNV, CDR2 YYDKDF (reference sequence). This CDR3 reads CATSRIGQKYEQYF. DNA of the CDR3: TGTGCCACCAGCAGAATCGGACAGAAATACGAGCAGTACTTC.

The table lists this clone with a count of one. The rearrangement links TRBV25-1 to TRBJ2-7; 7 bases agree with TRBD1. Germline CDR1 MGHDK, CDR2 SYGVNS. This CDR3 spans 15 amino acids. V shed 8 bases and J 2 bases; nucleotides not matched to a gene: 12. CDR3 coding DNA: TGTGCCAGCGGGGGAGTGACAGGGCAAGCCTACGAGCAGTACTTC. Residues: CASGGVTGQAYEQYF.

This chain joins TRBV6-2 or TRBV6-3 and TRBJ2-1, with 10 positions matching TRBD2. V dropped 4 bases and J dropped 4; count of bases not matched to a gene: 13. Germline-derived CDR1 and CDR2 are MNHEY and SVGEGT. The CDR3 has 18 residues. DNA for the CDR3: TGTGCCAGCAGTTCCTCATCGCCGGGACTAGCGCATTACAATGAGCAGTTCTTC. This sequence encodes CASSSSSPGLAHYNEQFF.

The chain's CDR3 is CASNIGGARWTEAFF. CDR3 bases: TGTGCCAGCAACATAGGGGGGGCCCGGTGGACTGAAGCTTTCTTT. The genes are TRBV6-5 and TRBJ1-1; TRBD1 is a possible D gene (6 bases). Trimming took 7 bases from V and 5 from J, leaving 20 bases between them. The CDR3 is 15 residues long. Germline V lookup: CDR1 MNHEY, CDR2 SVGAGI.